This T cell receptor beta chain was profiled in a study of blood T cell repertoires in COVID-19. This CDR3 spans 16 amino acids. V lost 6 bases to trimming and J lost 8 bases; unmatched junction nucleotides: 14. Per the germline V gene, CDR1 is SGHRS and CDR2 is YFSETQ. Authors' methods: Reference gene primer amplification gave estimated nucleated cell counts. This table comes from immunoSEQ multiplex PCR, and its TCRdb copy is limited to in-frame clones, with some not included. V and J calls and clone size come straight from that table; D and trimming were deduced from the DNA. The sample lists about 50,000 clones, 65% to 90% occurring once. Enrollment of patients from Seattle took place during active infection, with longitudinal follow-up.

Sequencing used peripheral blood. This TCR came from a woman of 80 years or more with COVID-19, enrolled during active disease. The rearrangement joins TRBV5-1 to TRBJ1-1; 12 nucleotides align to TRBD1. The CDR3 DNA reads as TGCGCCAGCAAACCGGGACAGGGGGCCCCTGAAACGGAAGCTTTCTTT. It specifies CASKPGQGAPETEAFF.